This passage covers 11 T cell receptor beta chains from one sample sequenced in a study of T cell responses to AZD1222 COVID-19 vaccine. Repertoires were generated with immunoSEQ multiplex PCR, while TCRdb's copy carries only in-frame clones and drops some. The repertoire holds 150,000 to 200,000 clones, with about 90% as singletons. This sample comprised peripheral blood, obtained 28 days after the second AZD1222 dose. The receptors were gathered from an adult who received the AZD1222 COVID-19 vaccine.

This chain uses TRBV2 with TRBJ2-2; D unresolved. Looked up from germline, CDR1 is SNHLY and CDR2 is FYNNEI. This CDR3 region has 14 residues. Trimming pared 4 bases from V and 6 bases from J, leaving 12 bases between. The CDR3: CASSVGGYAGELFF. The CDR3 DNA reads as TGTGCCAGCAGTGTTGGCGGTTATGCCGGGGAGCTGTTTTTT.

This clone was picked up a small number of times. The chain joins TRBV7-6 to TRBJ1-4; possible D gene TRBD1, 6 bases. The germline gives CDR1 SGHVS, CDR2 FNYEAQ. The CDR3 loop spans 18 amino acids. V was trimmed by 2 bases and J by 0 bases, leaving 16 bases between them. CDR3 nucleotides: TGTGCCAGCAGCTTAAGGGGCGGGGGGCGCCCAACTAATGAAAAACTGTTTTTT. Protein: CASSLRGGGRPTNEKLFF.

The J gene is TRBJ1-2, the V gene TRBV18; D not resolved. The CDR3 runs to 15 residues. Trimming removed 0 bases from V and 0 bases from J, with 8 bases in between. Germline-derived CDR1 and CDR2 are KGHSH and LQKENI. CDR3 sequence: CASSPPSGTNYGYTF. The CDR3 DNA reads TGTGCCAGCTCACCACCTTCCGGAACTAACTATGGCTACACCTTC.

J is TRBJ1-4 and V is TRBV28; 8 positions agree with TRBD1. Trimming at V came to 7 bases and at J to 3 bases, leaving 4 bases not matched to a gene. The length of the CDR3 is 14 residues. CDR1 is MDHEN and CDR2 is SYDVKM in the germline V gene. The CDR3 nucleotides read TGTGCCAGCATCAGGACAGGGTCTAATGAAAAACTGTTTTTT. Protein: CASIRTGSNEKLFF. The full variable domain, rest sourced from reference TRBV28 and TRBJ1-4, is DVKVTQSSRYLVKRTGEKVFLECVQDMDHENMFWYRQDPGLGLRLIYFSYDVKMKEKGDIPEGYSVSREKKERFSLILESASTNQTSMYLCASIRTGSNEKLFFGSGTQLSVL.

This sequence joins TRBV10-3 and TRBJ2-7; D possibly corresponds to TRBD1 (8 bases). V gave up 10 bases and J gave up 2 bases, with 12 bases separating them. Per the germline V gene, CDR1 is ENHRY and CDR2 is SYGVKD. There are 12 residues in the CDR3. The CDR3 coding sequence is TGTGCCACCACAGGGGGGGCCTACGAGCAGTACTTC. Protein sequence: CATTGGAYEQYF.

This chain links TRBV4-1 with TRBJ2-1; D not resolved. Trimming left V 1 base short and J 4 bases short, with 11 bases between. The CDR3 is 15 amino acids. The germline V gene has CDR1 MGHRA and CDR2 YSYEKL. The CDR3 DNA is TGCGCCAGCAGCCAAGTTCGCGCGCGTTACAATGAGCAGTTCTTC. Translating it yields CASSQVRARYNEQFF.

The chain recombines TRBV9 with TRBJ1-3; D not resolved. This CDR3 contains 13 residues. The germline V gene encodes CDR1 SGDLS and CDR2 YYNGEE. V lost 4 bases and J 4 bases, leaving 9 bases between the germline ends. CDR3 protein: CASSQDQGNTIYF. The CDR3 nucleotides read TGTGCCAGCAGCCAAGACCAGGGAAACACCATATATTTT. The variable domain in full, with the rest retrieved from reference TRBV9 and TRBJ1-3, is DSGVTQTPKHLITATGQRVTLRCSPRSGDLSVYWYQQSLDQGLQFLIQYYNGEERAKGNILERFSAQQFPDLHSELNLSSLELGDSALYFCASSQDQGNTIYFGEGSWLTVV.

In DNA form, the CDR3 reads TGTGCCTGGCGTCCGGCGGGGATGGTTCAGCCCCAGCATTTT. Translation: CAWRPAGMVQPQHF. The chain joins TRBV30 to TRBJ1-5, with D hard to call. This CDR3 has 14 amino acids. With 5 bases removed from V and 6 bases from J, the gap between germline ends came to 17 bases. Germline CDR1 GTSNPN, CDR2 SVGIG (reference sequence).

The V and J genes are TRBV13 and TRBJ1-2; no reliable D call. Germline CDR1 is PRHDT and CDR2 is FYEKMQ (reference sequence). The CDR3 consists of 13 residues. The germline V and J ends were trimmed by 0 bases and 8 bases, with 10 bases remaining between them. The CDR3 DNA reads TGTGCCAGCAGCTTAGGGCTTATTGGCGGCTACACCTTC. Amino acid sequence: CASSLGLIGGYTF.

The chain recombines TRBV9 with TRBJ1-6, with D perhaps matching TRBD1 (6 bases). The germline gives CDR1 SGDLS, CDR2 YYNGEE. With 7 bases removed from V and 8 bases from J, the gap between germline ends came to 19 bases. The length of the CDR3 is 15 residues. The CDR3 sequence: CASRGGEGPDSPLHF. CDR3 coding DNA: TGTGCCAGCCGAGGGGGAGAGGGGCCGGATTCACCCCTCCACTTT. The full variable domain, in which reference TRBV9 and TRBJ1-6 provide the parts outside the CDR3, is DSGVTQTPKHLITATGQRVTLRCSPRSGDLSVYWYQQSLDQGLQFLIQYYNGEERAKGNILERFSAQQFPDLHSELNLSSLELGDSALYFCASRGGEGPDSPLHFGNGTRLTVT.

The J gene is TRBJ1-6, the V gene TRBV18; the D is unclear. V lost 3 bases and J 6 bases, leaving 9 bases between the germline ends. The CDR3 spans 14 residues. The germline V gene encodes CDR1 KGHSH and CDR2 LQKENI. The CDR3 nucleotides read TGTGCCAGCTCACCGGCGGTCCCTAATTCACCCCTCCACTTT. Amino acid sequence: CASSPAVPNSPLHF.